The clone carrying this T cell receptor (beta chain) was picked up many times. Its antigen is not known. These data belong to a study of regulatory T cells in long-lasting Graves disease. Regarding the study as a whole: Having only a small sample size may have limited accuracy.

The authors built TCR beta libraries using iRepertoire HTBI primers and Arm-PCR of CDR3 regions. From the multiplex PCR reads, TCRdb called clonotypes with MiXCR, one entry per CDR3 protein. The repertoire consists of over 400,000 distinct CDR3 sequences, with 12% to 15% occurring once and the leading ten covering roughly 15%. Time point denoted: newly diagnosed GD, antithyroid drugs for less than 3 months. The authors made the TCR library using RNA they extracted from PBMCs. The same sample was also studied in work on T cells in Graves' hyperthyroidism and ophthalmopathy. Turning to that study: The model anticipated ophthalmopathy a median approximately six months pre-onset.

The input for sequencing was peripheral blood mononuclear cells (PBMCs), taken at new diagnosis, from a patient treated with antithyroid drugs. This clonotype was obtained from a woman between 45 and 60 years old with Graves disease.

The CDR3 coding sequence is TGTGCCAGCAGTTCCCACCCAGGAACAGGGGGGCAAGAGACCCAGTACTTC. Translation: CASSSHPGTGGQETQYF. The rearrangement uses TRBV28 and TRBJ2-5, with TRBD1 matching over 8 bases. The CDR3 consists of 17 residues. V was pared by 4 bases and J by 2 bases, with 12 bases of the junction left unmatched. Germline V lookup: CDR1 MDHEN, CDR2 SYDVKM.